This T cell receptor (beta chain) comes out of a study of CD4+ T cells in melanoma. This CDR3 comprises 15 residues. The germline CDR1 and CDR2 sequences are LNHDA and SQIVND (reference sequence). Trimming left V 9 bases short and J 5 bases short, with 20 bases between. Method: immunoSEQ multiplex PCR; TCRdb's copy keeps in-frame clones and lacks some. The sample lists about 10,000 clones; 55% to 75% were seen once. The V call is TRBV19, the J call TRBJ1-5, with D perhaps matching TRBD1 (6 bases). The sequence derives from a human donor with melanoma. Input material: cells from a culture (not recorded whether cultured in vitro). For the CDR3, the DNA is TGTGCCAGCCATCGACGGGGGCAGGGTTATCAGCCCCAGCATTTT. It yields the protein CASHRRGQGYQPQHF.